One and the same sample provided the 14 T cell receptor beta chains below, sequenced in a study of early T cells in non-severe SARS-CoV-2 infection. TCRdb reprocessed the 5' RACE reads with MiXCR, giving one entry per CDR3 protein. The data show around 57,000 distinct CDR3 sequences, approximately 6.7% seen once. Sequencing was carried out using whole blood. Source of these receptors: an adult who was a healthcare worker with PCR-confirmed SARS-CoV-2 infection or an uninfected control (not recorded which).

This clonotype was detected ten times or more. The junction shows a germline mismatch at one end, possibly a read error. The chain carries TRBV3-1 and TRBJ2-7; 8 nucleotides align to TRBD1. The CDR3 covers 13 residues. Germline V gene data show CDR1 as LGHDT and CDR2 as YNNKEL (reference sequence). CDR3 bases: TGTGCCAGCAGCCACCGGGACAGGCCTCCAGTCTTCTTC. Translation gives CASSHRDRPPVFF.

At least ten counts were recorded for this clonotype. This chain joins TRBV29-1 and TRBJ1-2; D is unclear. This CDR3 is built from 12 residues. V lost 5 bases, J lost 8 bases, and 15 bases lay in between. Germline assignment: CDR1 SQVTM and CDR2 ANQGSEA. CDR3 sequence reads: CSVLNPPKGYTF. The CDR3 nucleotides read TGCAGCGTTCTGAACCCTCCTAAAGGCTACACCTTC.

This clonotype was counted ten times or more. This chain uses TRBV5-8 with TRBJ2-1; 8 nucleotides match TRBD1. V dropped 4 bases and J dropped 4; count of bases not matched to a gene: 7. The length of the CDR3 is 15 residues. The germline V gene has CDR1 SGHTS and CDR2 YDEGEE. CDR3 nucleotide sequence: TGTGCCAGCAGCCTCGACAGGGGCGTGTACAATGAGCAGTTCTTC. Translation gives CASSLDRGVYNEQFF.

This clonotype was seen many times. The V and J genes are TRBV29-1 and TRBJ1-1; weak D call: TRBD1 (6 bases). The length of the CDR3 is 14 residues. V was cut by 4 bases and J by 6 bases, with 18 bases left in between. The germline V gene has CDR1 SQVTM and CDR2 ANQGSEA. CDR3 DNA sequence: TGCAGCGTTGCAGGGAGGGGGGCGAGGTCTGAAGCTTTCTTT. Protein: CSVAGRGARSEAFF.

As for this clonotype: A much larger clone lies a single base off, so this may be a read error. CDR3 bases: TGTGTCAGCAGCCAAGACAGGGTCCAGTACTTC. As protein: CVSSQDRVQYF. The chain is built from TRBV14 and TRBJ2-5; 7 bases map to TRBD1. The CDR3 covers 11 residues. Germline V lookup: CDR1 SGHDN, CDR2 FVKESK.

CDR3 in DNA: TGTGCCAGCTCACCCTGGGACAGGGCGGCTGAAGCTTTCTTT. It yields the protein CASSPWDRAAEAFF. This chain joins TRBV18 and TRBJ1-1; 9 bases map to TRBD1. Germline lookup yields CDR1 KGHSH and CDR2 LQKENI. V lost 3 bases and J lost 6; bases outside the gene matches: 5. This CDR3 contains 14 residues.

This clonotype was seen ten or more times. The chain combines TRBV20-1 with TRBJ2-1; 8 bases line up with TRBD1. CDR3 length equals 16 residues. Germline V gene lookup returns CDR1 DFQATT and CDR2 SNEGSKA (reference sequence). The junction had 12 bases not matched to a gene; V was cut back by 5 bases and J by 3 bases. CDR3 sequence: CSAPRTGSKSYNEQFF. Here the CDR3 DNA reads TGCAGTGCTCCCCGGACAGGGAGTAAAAGCTACAATGAGCAGTTCTTC.

This clonotype has only a few counts. The junction shows a germline mismatch at one end, possibly a read error. This chain joins TRBV7-2 and TRBJ2-4, with D perhaps assigned TRBD1 or TRBD2 (7 bases each). Germline CDR1 is SGHTA and CDR2 is FQGNSA. CDR3 length equals 13 residues. The CDR3 region has the DNA TGTGCCAGCAGCTTAGTGGGGGGGACAGAAATTTATTTC. The encoded protein is CASSLVGGTEIYF. The whole variable domain, remainder taken from reference TRBV7-2 and TRBJ2-4, is GAGVSQSPSNKVTEKGKDVELRCDPISGHTALYWYRQSLGQGLEFLIYFQGNSAPDKSGLPSDRFSAERTGGSVSTLTIQRTQQEDSAVYLCASSLVGGTEIYFGAGTRLSVL.

The chain employs TRBV7-2 and TRBJ1-3, with D unresolved. The CDR3 contains 16 residues. The ends were cut back, 7 bases at V and 0 bases at J, with 16 bases in the middle. The germline V gene has CDR1 SGHTA and CDR2 FQGNSA. CDR3 in amino acids: CASTGVTGYSGNTIYF. Here the CDR3 DNA reads TGTGCCAGCACGGGCGTAACGGGTTACTCTGGAAACACCATATATTTT.

This clonotype has only a few counts. The gene calls are TRBV12-3 or TRBV12-4 and TRBJ2-2, with 9 bases lining up with TRBD1. The CDR3 spans 15 residues. The ends lost 3 bases at V and 5 bases at J; junction bases unmatched: 4. CDR3 in DNA: TGTGCCAGCAGTTTTGGACAGGGGTCAACCGGGGAGCTGTTTTTT. It specifies CASSFGQGSTGELFF.

In this sample, this clonotype turned up many times. V is TRBV24-1 and J is TRBJ2-7; tentatively, D is TRBD1 (6 bases). This CDR3 contains 13 residues. V lost 7 bases and J lost 6, with 15 bases in between. CDR1 and CDR2 (germline): KGHDR, SFDVKD. CDR3 sequence (DNA): TGTGCCACCAGCGCGGACAGTCTCTCCGAGCAGTACTTC. This gives the protein CATSADSLSEQYF.

This clonotype was counted many times. The rearrangement uses TRBV10-3 and TRBJ1-5; D not resolved. Germline CDR1 is ENHRY and CDR2 is SYGVKD. CDR3 size: 14 residues. The V and J ends lost 0 bases and 3 bases respectively, with 6 bases between them. The DNA of the CDR3 is TGTGCCATCAGTGAGTCGGGTTTCAATCAGCCCCAGCATTTT. This gives the protein CAISESGFNQPQHF.

In DNA, the CDR3 is TGTGCCAGCAGCCAAGTGGGGGACGGCGGATATGGCTACACCTTC. Its translation: CASSQVGDGGYGYTF. The chain links TRBV3-1 to TRBJ1-2; TRBD1 is a possible D gene (5 bases). Germline assignment: CDR1 LGHDT and CDR2 YNNKEL (reference sequence). This CDR3 is 15 amino acids long. V lost 1 base and J lost 5, with 14 bases in between.

This clonotype was seen a few times. Written as DNA, the CDR3 is TGTGCCAGCAGCTTATCGGGCAGGGGCTATGAAGCTTTCTTT. Residues: CASSLSGRGYEAFF. The chain joins TRBV11-2 to TRBJ1-1; D is perhaps TRBD1 (6 bases). The germline CDR1 and CDR2 sequences are SGHAT and FQNNGV. Trimming removed 2 bases from V and 7 bases from J, with 14 bases in between. The CDR3 loop spans 14 amino acids.